This TCR beta chain was documented in a study of cytomegalovirus exposure and HLA in healthy donors (dated by TCRdb to about 2017). Study-wide context: According to a later analysis, the 120 or so validation repertoires were produced on the same platform as the 666 repertoires of the first cohort. The aim of the study was to test whether cataloging public T cell receptors could identify signatures of past pathogen exposure. Along with the approximately 700-subject first cohort, a separate validation cohort of over a hundred different subjects was used. High-throughput TCR immunosequencing, statistical association of individual TCRs with disease status, and machine learning were combined to predict cytomegalovirus infection status.

Separate from the approximately 700-subject first cohort, the validation cohort of 120 subjects was the group to which the donors belonged. The library was built by means of the immunoSEQ multiplex PCR assay. The study's own analysis went as follows. A statistical classification framework was built for diagnosing cytomegalovirus status from the catalog of TCR beta chain sequences. This is the immuneACCESS table as TCRdb keeps it, with only in-frame sequences that have V and J called. A part of the clones is gone; compared with another copy, unresolved V genes explain less than half, and the rest is unexplained. D and trimming were read from the DNA, whereas the V and J calls and clone size are those reported in that table. Present in this sample are around 240,000 clones, around 87% of which were seen just once. The ten largest clones represent 0.37% of the sample. Summary of the overall study and its limitations: The authors suggested that the approach could potentially be generalized to other disease states and immunological phenotypes. Most TCR sequences were seen in very few donors, while some public TCRs were found in many individuals. The validation cohort had no HLA typing available for a later analysis, so co-occurrence within that cohort was assessed over all 120 or so repertoires. A later analysis found that TCRs clustered in the first cohort also tended to co-occur in the 95 to 150 validation repertoires, with approximately 95% of cluster scores above 0. In both the original and validation cohorts, the classifier was reported to diagnose cytomegalovirus status with high specificity and sensitivity. The study listed 150 to 200 TCR beta chains as associated with cytomegalovirus. In vitro tests confirmed that a few of the cytomegalovirus-associated TCR beta chains recognize cytomegalovirus antigens.

CDR1 and CDR2 are read off the germline V gene as SGDLS and YYNGEE. The CDR3 numbers 15 residues from cysteine through phenylalanine. The retained sequence is limited to the CDR3, 45 bases, with the frame set at the first base. Relative to germline, V is 4 bases shorter and J is 0 bases shorter, with 11 bases between their ends. Concerning this clone: Its antigen is currently not known. No qualities accompany the bases; no much larger clone lies one base away.

Sequences were obtained from PBMCs. The sequence joins TRBV9 to TRBJ2-1, with TRBD2 tentatively as D gene (6 bases match). The clonotype originates from a woman aged 18-29 years in good health and CMV-seronegative. The CDR3 region has the sequence CASSSRGPSYNEQFF. The DNA sequence is TGTGCCAGCAGCTCGCGGGGTCCCTCCTACAATGAGCAGTTCTTC.